The text below deals with one TCR beta chain. Its antigen is unknown. As every portion of the isolated RNA was reverse transcribed, the sequencing read expressed TCRB transcripts. Clones were sequenced by immunoSEQ multiplex PCR, and TCRdb holds only the in-frame ones, with some missing. This sample yields 100,000 to 150,000 clones, of which 17% are seen a single time; around 2.5% belongs to the top ten. This specimen comes from a study of beta chain features in type 1 diabetes. The collection from each donor was one heparinised blood draw averaging roughly 0.12 L. Germline CDR1 SGHRS, CDR2 YFSETQ. V lost 4 bases and J lost 1, with 11 bases in between. CDR3 length: 14 residues. Whole-study results and caveats: TCRB CDR3 length was moderately but significantly reduced in all four CD4+ subsets of Type 1 diabetes patients. The naive, central memory and Treg TCRB repertoires showed an apparent similarity that was greater among patients than among healthy donors. There were fewer insertions and more deletions at the VDJ junctions of type 1 diabetes patients.

Material for sequencing was central memory CD4+ T cells from blood. The chain uses TRBV5-1 and TRBJ2-5; D is uncertain. The TCR comes from a man younger than 30 with type 1 diabetes. CDR3 protein: CASSRTAPQETQYF. The CDR3 DNA reads as TGCGCCAGCAGCCGAACCGCCCCCCAAGAGACCCAGTACTTC.